Shown below are 15 T cell receptor beta chains from a single sample sequenced in a study of identical twins. TCRdb processed the 5' RACE reads anew with MiXCR; each CDR3 protein has one entry. This repertoire shows about 530,000 distinct CDR3 sequences, nearly 15% found once; its top ten account for about 0.4%. These data were likewise used in another study, on yellow fever vaccine responses in identical twins.

The specimen was CD4+ T cells sorted from blood. These receptors all stem from a woman in her late teens or twenties in good health.

V and J are TRBV2 and TRBJ1-5; D might be TRBD1 (6 bases). Germline assignment: CDR1 SNHLY and CDR2 FYNNEI. The CDR3 is 15 amino acids. V dropped 6 bases and J dropped 0 bases, with 12 bases sitting between them. The CDR3 sequence is CASRDGTLSNQPQHF. The DNA for the CDR3 is TGTGCCAGCAGAGACGGGACACTTAGCAATCAGCCCCAGCATTTT.

This clonotype showed up many times. V is TRBV12-3 or TRBV12-4 and J is TRBJ2-4, with TRBD2 matching over 7 bases. This CDR3 contains 16 residues. The trim removed 3 bases at V and 5 bases at J, leaving 10 bases unmatched. CDR3 sequence reads: CASSLERGTVENIQYF. CDR3 DNA: TGTGCCAGCAGTTTGGAGCGGGGAACGGTGGAAAACATTCAGTACTTC.

About this clonotype: The junction does not match germline at one end; this may be a read error. This chain uses TRBV12-3 or TRBV12-4 with TRBJ2-1, with TRBD1 matching over 8 bases. This CDR3 is built from 16 residues. The CDR3 nucleotides read TGTGCCAGCAGTACCGGACAGGGCTGGGGCTACACTGAGCAGTTCTTC. Its translation is CASSTGQGWGYTEQFF.

Many counts were recorded for this clonotype. The chain is built from TRBV12-3 or TRBV12-4 and TRBJ1-5, with D hard to call. The CDR3 runs 12 residues. Trimming cost V 3 bases and J 2 bases, with 2 bases left between them. In DNA, the CDR3 is TGTGCCAGCAGTTTTGGCAATCAGCCCCAGCATTTT. Translating it yields CASSFGNQPQHF.

The V and J genes are TRBV27 and TRBJ1-1; no clear D gene. Germline V gene sequence: CDR1 MNHEY, CDR2 SMNVEV (reference sequence). Trimming cost V 11 bases and J 6 bases, with 22 bases left between them. CDR3 size: 14 residues. In DNA form, the CDR3 reads TGTGCCGCCTTCCGTGTGAGGGATCCCGCTGAAGCTTTCTTT. Amino acid sequence: CAAFRVRDPAEAFF.

This chain links TRBV2 with TRBJ2-1; TRBD2 matches 10 bases. The V gene end was trimmed by 6 bases and the J gene end by 3 bases; junction bases not matched to a gene: 2. This CDR3 is built from 14 residues. The germline V gene encodes CDR1 SNHLY and CDR2 FYNNEI. The DNA of the CDR3 is TGTGCCAGCAGAAAGCGGGAGGGCTACAATGAGCAGTTCTTC. It yields the protein CASRKREGYNEQFF.

Only a few counts were recorded for this clonotype. This chain connects TRBV20-1 to TRBJ2-3; 8 bases are a match to TRBD1. V lost 6 bases and J lost 4; bases outside the gene matches: 6. CDR1 and CDR2 (germline): DFQATT, SNEGSKA (reference sequence). The CDR3 extends over 13 amino acids. CDR3 residues: CSANRQGPDTQYF. As DNA, the CDR3 is TGCAGTGCCAACCGACAGGGGCCAGATACGCAGTATTTT.

This clonotype appeared many times. The V and J genes are TRBV18 and TRBJ2-1; perhaps TRBD1 as D (6 bases). Germline CDR1 KGHSH, CDR2 LQKENI. Trimming pared 6 bases from V and 8 bases from J, leaving 11 bases between. The CDR3 is made up of 12 amino acids. In DNA form, the CDR3 reads TGTGCCAGCTCCCTAGAGGGGGATGAGCAGTTCTTC. It yields the protein CASSLEGDEQFF.

CDR3 amino acids: CASSPGTGADTQYF. The DNA of the CDR3 is TGTGCCAGCAGCCCGGGGACAGGGGCAGATACGCAGTATTTT. The chain carries TRBV3-1 and TRBJ2-3, with TRBD1 matching 10 bases. This CDR3 is built from 14 residues. Germline CDR1 is LGHDT and CDR2 is YNNKEL (reference sequence). Trimming cost V 4 bases and J 4 bases; bases outside gene matches: 2.

This clonotype was found once. The chain recombines TRBV11-2 with TRBJ1-6; D gene ambiguous. This CDR3 contains 12 residues. Germline loops: CDR1 SGHAT, CDR2 FQNNGV. V gave up 1 base and J gave up 9 bases, with 4 bases separating them. CDR3 nucleotides: TGTGCCAGCAGCTTAGGTAGTTCACCCCTCCACTTT. This encodes CASSLGSSPLHF. The full variable domain, in which reference TRBV11-2 and TRBJ1-6 provide the parts outside the CDR3, is EAGVAQSPRYKIIEKRQSVAFWCNPISGHATLYWYQQILGQGPKLLIQFQNNGVVDDSQLPKDRFSAERLKGVDSTLKIQPAKLEDSAVYLCASSLGSSPLHFGNGTRLTVT.

The gene calls are TRBV12-3 or TRBV12-4 and TRBJ1-3; TRBD1 might be the D (6 bases). The CDR3 runs 16 residues. V was clipped by 3 bases and J by 0 bases, with 12 bases between them. CDR3 amino acids: CASSFGQLNSGNTIYF. The CDR3 coding sequence is TGTGCCAGCAGTTTCGGACAGCTAAACTCTGGAAACACCATATATTTT.

This clonotype was counted many times. The V and J genes are TRBV3-1 and TRBJ1-6; D is perhaps TRBD1 (6 bases). With 3 bases removed from V and 7 bases from J, the gap between germline ends came to 16 bases. The CDR3 extends over 16 amino acids. The germline CDR1 and CDR2 sequences are LGHDT and YNNKEL (reference sequence). DNA for the CDR3: TGTGCCAGCAGCCAGGGGGCGAGACTCCAGAATTCACCCCTCCACTTT. This encodes CASSQGARLQNSPLHF.

The genes are TRBV2 and TRBJ2-3, with a possible D match to TRBD1 (6 bases). The CDR3 has 14 amino acids. The germline CDR1 and CDR2 sequences are SNHLY and FYNNEI. V dropped 6 bases and J dropped 6 bases, with 16 bases sitting between them. The CDR3 protein is CASSVRGEGDTQYF. CDR3 in DNA: TGTGCCAGCAGCGTCAGGGGTGAAGGCGATACGCAGTATTTT.

This clonotype has a handful of counts. The rearrangement joins TRBV7-8 to TRBJ1-2; the D is unclear. Germline V gene sequence: CDR1 SGHVS, CDR2 FQNEAQ. The CDR3 contains 14 residues. V was trimmed by 2 bases and J by 7 bases, leaving 14 bases between them. CDR3 in DNA: TGTGCCAGCAGCTTACAAGGGTCGGCGCGTGGCTACACCTTC. The encoded protein is CASSLQGSARGYTF. Variable domain in full (rest from reference TRBV7-8 and TRBJ1-2): GAGVSQSPRYKVAKRGQDVALRCDPISGHVSLFWYQQALGQGPEFLTYFQNEAQLDKSGLPSDRFFAERPEGSVSTLKIQRTQQEDSAVYLCASSLQGSARGYTFGSGTRLTVV.

This clonotype showed up just a few times. The chain links TRBV7-2 to TRBJ2-5; 9 bases agree with TRBD2. The CDR3 extends over 14 amino acids. V was clipped by 2 bases and J by 4 bases; unmatched bases: 2. In germline, CDR1 is SGHTA, CDR2 FQGNSA. CDR3 nucleotide sequence: TGTGCCAGCAGCTTAAGCGGGAGGCCAGAGACCCAGTACTTC. It is translated as CASSLSGRPETQYF.